These 27 T cell receptor beta chains were all obtained from the same sample, sequenced in a study of cytomegalovirus exposure and HLA in healthy donors. The PCR contained 60 Vbeta and 13 Jbeta primers. Generated by immunoSEQ multiplex PCR, the TCRdb table keeps only in-frame clones and is missing some. The sample consists of some 93,000 clones, around 9.6% of them appearing once. Material for sequencing was PBMCs. The receptors stem from a man aged 50 to 60 in good health and CMV-seropositive.

This clone was detected only a few times. A read error may account for a junction end that differs from germline. This same CDR3 is encoded by further DNA sequences in the sample. This sequence joins TRBV10-3 and TRBJ1-6, with unresolved D. This CDR3 is 16 amino acids long. In germline, CDR1 is ENHRY, CDR2 SYGVKD. The DNA for the CDR3 is TGTGCCATCAGTGAAGGTGGGCCCATACCTAATTCACCCCTCCCCTTT. Its protein product is CAISEGGPIPNSPLPF.

This clone was seen more than once but under ten times. The V and J genes are TRBV29-1 and TRBJ2-7, with TRBD1 as a possible D gene (6 bases). Between the trimmed V and J ends, which lost 4 bases and 3 bases, there was a span of 10 bases. Germline CDR1 reads SQVTM; CDR2 reads ANQGSEA. The CDR3 contains 12 residues. The CDR3 is CSVAGQLYEQYF. The CDR3 nucleotides are TGCAGCGTTGCGGGACAACTCTACGAGCAGTACTTC.

The chain is built from TRBV10-3 and TRBJ2-7; D is possibly TRBD2 (5 bases). The V end was cut by 4 bases, the J end by 3 bases, with 19 bases between. This CDR3 spans 16 amino acids. The germline gives CDR1 ENHRY, CDR2 SYGVKD. As DNA, the CDR3 is TGTGCCATCAGTGTCCCCGAGACTACTCTTGGCTACGAGCAGTACTTC. It encodes CAISVPETTLGYEQYF.

The chain couples TRBV5-1 to TRBJ2-2, with unresolved D. Germline V CDR1 and CDR2: SGHRS, YFSETQ. This CDR3 comprises 14 residues. Trimming took off 6 bases at V and 3 bases at J, with 12 bases between the two ends. The CDR3 spells CASMLLIDTGELFF. DNA for the CDR3: TGCGCCAGCATGCTATTAATTGACACCGGGGAGCTGTTTTTT.

The chain carries TRBV7-9 and TRBJ2-7; 7 positions agree with TRBD2. CDR1 and CDR2 (germline): SEHNR, FQNEAQ (reference sequence). This CDR3 is 19 amino acids long. Trimming cost V 4 bases and J 2 bases; bases outside gene matches: 20. The CDR3 sequence: CASSSIAGHGNAAPYEQYF. The CDR3, as DNA: TGTGCCAGCAGCTCAATAGCGGGCCACGGTAATGCGGCTCCCTACGAGCAGTACTTC.

This clone occurred a few times. The chain has TRBV27 and TRBJ1-5, with unresolved D. The CDR3 covers 14 residues. Trimming pared 4 bases from V and 1 base from J, leaving 8 bases between. Germline V gene sequence: CDR1 MNHEY, CDR2 SMNVEV (reference sequence). The DNA of the CDR3 is TGTGCCAGCAGTTCGGCGGAAAGCAATCAGCCCCAGCATTTT. Translation: CASSSAESNQPQHF.

The DNA of the CDR3 is TGCGCCAGCAGGGGGACGCGGGAGGTGAATGAGCAGTTCTTC. Its protein is CASRGTREVNEQFF. The rearrangement joins TRBV10-2 to TRBJ2-1, with 8 bases identical to TRBD2. The CDR3 length is 14 residues. The V and J ends lost 6 bases and 7 bases, in that order; junction bases with no gene match: 8. Germline CDR1 WSHSY, CDR2 SAAADI.

The rearrangement uses TRBV19 and TRBJ1-5; 8 nucleotides align to TRBD1. The V gene's germline CDR1 is LNHDA and CDR2 SQIVND (reference sequence). J lost 0 bases, V lost 7 bases, and 5 bases had no gene match. The CDR3 consists of 15 residues. The CDR3 reads CASTLGQGSNQPQHF. The CDR3 bases are TGTGCCAGTACCCTAGGACAGGGTAGCAATCAGCCCCAGCATTTT.

This clone was seen a few times. This chain connects TRBV30 to TRBJ2-5; 9 bases align to TRBD2. CDR1 is GTSNPN and CDR2 is SVGIG in the germline V gene (reference sequence). This CDR3 has 14 amino acids. J was trimmed by 7 bases and V by 2 bases; bases with no gene match: 8. Here the CDR3 reads CAWSQVAGDRTQYF. In DNA, the CDR3 is TGTGCCTGGAGTCAAGTAGCGGGGGATCGGACCCAGTACTTC. Full variable domain (rest looked up from reference TRBV30 and TRBJ2-5): SQTIHQWPATLVQPVGSPLSLECTVEGTSNPNLYWYRQAAGRGLQLLFYSVGIGQISSEVPQNLSASRPQDRQFILSSKKLLLSDSGFYLCAWSQVAGDRTQYFGPGTRLLVL.

The sample holds a few counts of this clone. CDR3 sequence reads: CASSPTGLTANTGELFF. The CDR3 nucleotides read TGTGCCAGCAGCCCGACCGGACTAACGGCGAACACCGGGGAGCTGTTTTTT. J is TRBJ2-2 and V is TRBV7-3; tentative D call: TRBD2 (6 bases). There are 17 residues in the CDR3. The V and J ends lost 5 bases and 0 bases respectively, with 16 bases between them. Germline loops: CDR1 SGHTA, CDR2 FQGTGA.

The CDR3 protein is CSVDGGRGEAFF. The CDR3 nucleotides read TGCAGCGTGGATGGGGGGAGAGGTGAAGCTTTCTTT. This sequence joins TRBV29-1 and TRBJ1-1, with D perhaps TRBD1 (5 bases). Trimming took off 6 bases at V and 7 bases at J, with 15 bases between the two ends. The germline gives CDR1 SQVTM, CDR2 ANQGSEA. The CDR3 runs to 12 residues.

The sample holds a few counts of this clone. This sequence joins TRBV19 and TRBJ2-5; D gene unclear. The CDR3 sequence is 13 residues long. From germline, CDR1 is LNHDA and CDR2 SQIVND (reference sequence). V lost 1 base and J 5 bases, leaving 8 bases between the germline ends. The DNA for the CDR3 is TGTGCCAGTAGTATAGTACTATGGGAGACCCAGTACTTC. It is translated as CASSIVLWETQYF. The full variable domain, its missing parts supplied by reference TRBV19 and TRBJ2-5, is DGGITQSPKYLFRKEGQNVTLSCEQNLNHDAMYWYRQDPGQGLRLIYYSQIVNDFQKGDIAEGYSVSREKKESFPLTVTSAQKNPTAFYLCASSIVLWETQYFGPGTRLLVL.

This clone occurred a few times. This rearrangement joins TRBV14 to TRBJ2-3; D is possibly TRBD2 (9 bases). Per germline, CDR1 SGHDN and CDR2 FVKESK. This CDR3 has 16 residues. V was pared by 4 bases and J by 10 bases, with 24 bases between. The CDR3 region is CASSRTGTSTMVAQYF. The CDR3 DNA sequence: TGTGCCAGCAGCCGGACAGGGACTAGCACAATGGTGGCGCAGTATTTT.

The chain carries TRBV5-5 and TRBJ2-7; D is perhaps TRBD1 (6 bases). There are 16 residues in the CDR3. Deletions cut 1 base from V and 0 bases from J, with 14 bases between. Germline CDR1 reads SGHKS; CDR2 reads YYEKEE (reference sequence). CDR3 DNA sequence: TGTGCCAGCAGCTTGTCAACGGTAGGGGGCTCCTACGAGCAGTACTTC. This encodes CASSLSTVGGSYEQYF.

This chain joins TRBV2 and TRBJ2-5, with 9 bases aligning to TRBD2. J gave up 5 bases and V 1 base, and 5 bases lay outside the gene matches. Germline values: CDR1 SNHLY, CDR2 FYNNEI. This CDR3 has 15 amino acids. This CDR3 is CASSEVGSGSETQYF. The CDR3 DNA is TGTGCCAGCAGTGAAGTTGGTAGCGGGAGTGAGACCCAGTACTTC.

The sample holds a few counts of this clone. The DNA of the CDR3 is TGTGCCAGCAGGGCAGGGGGCTACGAGCAGTACTTC. It translates to CASRAGGYEQYF. The gene calls are TRBV2 and TRBJ2-7; 7 nucleotides line up with TRBD1. The CDR3 totals 12 residues. J was trimmed by 3 bases and V by 6 bases; bases with no gene match: 2. The germline V gene encodes CDR1 SNHLY and CDR2 FYNNEI.

This clone was seen only a few times. V and J are TRBV13 and TRBJ1-6; TRBD1 is a possible D gene (6 bases). CDR1 is PRHDT, CDR2 FYEKMQ, per germline (reference sequence). CDR3 length: 16 residues. V shed 5 bases and J shed 0 bases, with 11 bases lying between them. The CDR3 DNA follows: TGTGCCAGCAGCCCGCAGGGGAGCTCCTATAATTCACCCCTCCACTTT. This gives the protein CASSPQGSSYNSPLHF.

The chain recombines TRBV19 with TRBJ1-5; TRBD1 is a possible D gene (6 bases). V was cut by 9 bases and J by 5 bases, with 11 bases left in between. Germline values: CDR1 LNHDA, CDR2 SQIVND (reference sequence). The CDR3 extends over 12 amino acids. CDR3 sequence: CASFSGDQPQHF. The CDR3 nucleotides are TGTGCCAGCTTCTCAGGGGATCAGCCCCAGCATTTT.

The genes are TRBV5-8 and TRBJ1-5; 9 bases match TRBD1. V dropped 5 bases and J dropped 0; count of bases not matched to a gene: 15. The CDR3 consists of 19 residues. Germline assignment: CDR1 SGHTS and CDR2 YDEGEE. CDR3 DNA: TGTGCCAGCAGTCTTAATAGGGGACAGGGAACTTATAGCAATCAGCCCCAGCATTTT. Translation gives CASSLNRGQGTYSNQPQHF.

Many counts were recorded for this clone. The chain combines TRBV7-9 with TRBJ1-1; D call uncertain. Germline CDR1 and CDR2: SEHNR and FQNEAQ (reference sequence). The length of the CDR3 is 12 residues. Trimming stripped 10 bases from V and 1 base from J, with 10 bases between. The CDR3 reads CAIQEENTEAFF. The CDR3 DNA follows: TGTGCCATCCAGGAGGAGAACACTGAAGCTTTCTTT.

The table lists this clone with a few counts. The chain links TRBV10-1 to TRBJ2-1; 9 bases align to TRBD1. Germline V gene lookup returns CDR1 WNHNN and CDR2 SYGVQD (reference sequence). V shed 4 bases and J 1 base; nucleotides not matched to a gene: 5. The CDR3 runs 16 residues. DNA of the CDR3: TGCGCCAGCAGTGGGGACAGGGCCACTTCCTACAATGAGCAGTTCTTC. Protein sequence: CASSGDRATSYNEQFF.

This clone was found a few times. V is TRBV9 and J is TRBJ2-7; 9 bases line up with TRBD1. This CDR3 has 13 amino acids. Germline V CDR1 and CDR2: SGDLS, YYNGEE. With 2 bases clipped from V and 6 bases from J, the junction kept 3 bases outside the gene matches. CDR3 coding DNA: TGTGCCAGCAGCGTGACGACAGGGGGCGAGCAGTACTTC. Protein product: CASSVTTGGEQYF.

This clone has just a few counts. The chain joins TRBV5-8 to TRBJ2-7, with 10 bases aligning to TRBD2. The CDR3 loop spans 14 amino acids. V lost 3 bases and J lost 6; bases outside the gene matches: 6. CDR1 and CDR2 from the germline V gene are SGHTS and YDEGEE. The CDR3 DNA reads as TGTGCCAGCAGCTCGGGACTAGCGAGAGGCGAGCAGTACTTC. Its translation is CASSSGLARGEQYF.

This clone has ten or more counts. The chain employs TRBV29-1 and TRBJ2-7; D may be TRBD2 (6 bases). The CDR3 is 17 residues long. Germline V gives CDR1 SQVTM, CDR2 ANQGSEA. The V and J ends lost 5 bases and 3 bases respectively, with 26 bases between them. The CDR3: CSVTGHGTGELFYEQYF. In DNA, the CDR3 is TGCAGCGTTACTGGTCATGGGACGGGGGAATTGTTCTACGAGCAGTACTTC.

A word on this clone: This specimen includes other DNA sequences encoding the same CDR3. The genes are TRBV7-9 and TRBJ2-3, with TRBD2 matching 12 bases. Germline V gene data show CDR1 as SEHNR and CDR2 as FQNEAQ (reference sequence). CDR3 size: 17 residues. The junction had 8 bases not matched to a gene; V was cut back by 5 bases and J by 2 bases. CDR3 amino acids: CASSGGLAGVDTDTQYF. In nucleotides, the CDR3 is TGTGCCAGCAGCGGGGGACTAGCGGGCGTCGACACAGATACGCAGTATTTT.

This chain connects TRBV2 to TRBJ2-7; D possibly corresponds to TRBD2 (5 bases). Germline CDR1 SNHLY, CDR2 FYNNEI. The CDR3 is made up of 15 amino acids. V lost 7 bases and J 2 bases, leaving 18 bases between the germline ends. In DNA, the CDR3 is TGTGCCAGCAAAGAGGTGGGCGGACTCCCCTACGAGCAGTACTTC. It encodes CASKEVGGLPYEQYF.

The rearrangement joins TRBV6-1 to TRBJ1-5, with 7 bases identical to TRBD1. The CDR3 has 14 residues. The V gene end was trimmed by 0 bases and the J gene end by 4 bases; junction bases not matched to a gene: 0. Germline V gives CDR1 MNHNS, CDR2 SASEGT. The CDR3 is CASSEAGQNQPQHF. CDR3 nucleotide sequence: TGTGCCAGCAGTGAAGCGGGACAGAATCAGCCCCAGCATTTT.